This is a list of T cell receptor beta chains from one sample in a study of shared clonotypes between healthy human individuals. TCRdb's table, derived via immunoSEQ multiplex PCR, lists solely in-frame clones and lacks some. The sample has about 380,000 clones, 96% seen once; the top ten hold around 0.29%. Sequences were obtained from memory CD8+ T cells sorted from blood. These receptors all come from a young man in good health. Both conserved end residues are part of each CDR3. A D gene is named only where the DNA matches it firmly.

d_call	cdr3_length	v_call	cdr3_aa
TRBD2	15	TRBV28	CASSFGAGGPHEQYF
.	14	TRBV7-2	CASSLSPNSYGYTF
TRBD1	16	TRBV5-1	CASSRSGTGDPYEQYF
TRBD1	13	TRBV5-5	CASSFRRDSGYTF
TRBD2	15	TRBV9	CASSRGGLAGGEQYF
TRBD1	16	TRBV6-1	CASSEGTGALNQPQHF
TRBD1	15	TRBV28	CASSLWTGRTDTQYF
TRBD2	15	TRBV4-1	CASSHPVRLAHEQYF
TRBD1	15	TRBV7-9	CASSFHWTGGLGYTF
TRBD2	21	TRBV5-1	CASSLRTYGTSGQPRYNEQFF
TRBD2	15	TRBV10-2	CASSEGGSTYNEQFF
.	13	TRBV19	CASSIATYNEQFF
TRBD2	16	TRBV4-2	CASSQELREKVETQYF
.	13	TRBV25-1	CASRTIGGETQYF
.	12	TRBV28	CASLTSTDTQYF
TRBD2	15	TRBV18	CASRYSGSATDTQYF
TRBD2	14	TRBV10-2	CASKAGGPGNEQFF
.	16	TRBV15	CATSRIFSGKGEKLFF
.	13	TRBV5-1	CASSSGQKYGYTF
TRBD2	17	TRBV10-1	CASSAPGTSGPQETQYF
TRBD2	13	TRBV10-1	CASSEREAYEQYF
TRBD1	17	TRBV30	CAWSVPWRRDRVSALHF
TRBD2	13	TRBV10-2	CASRLAGEETQYF
.	13	TRBV10-2	CASRTGGGTEAFF
.	12	TRBV30	CAWSVLTATQYF
.	14	TRBV5-1	CASSLGWNTGELFF
.	15	TRBV5-1	CASSTEGTSYNEQFF
.	15	TRBV7-9	CASSSGDSAKNIQYF
.	12	TRBV10-3	CAISSRGPEQFF
.	10	TRBV30	CAWGERRLFF
.	13	TRBV29-1	CSVEMAGVTEAFF
TRBD1	16	TRBV7-9	CASSRGRQGIRYEQYF
TRBD1	17	TRBV4-2	CASSQGGQGIGNEKLFF
.	15	TRBV5-1	CASSLVSSGANVLTF
.	14	TRBV11-1	CASSSRTDPYGYTF
.	14	TRBV19	CASSHRDPQETQYF
.	14	TRBV28	CASSSIWTREKLFF
.	14	TRBV4-2	CASSQVRELGGYTF
TRBD1	14	TRBV7-2	CASSRGQAKNIQYF
.	14	TRBV5-6	CASSWRNSNQPQHF
TRBD1	16	TRBV12-5	CASAPGDREMTDTQYF
.	14	TRBV18	CASSPSFTYNEQFF
TRBD2	11	TRBV7-9	CASERDHEQFF
TRBD1	14	TRBV2	CASRNGDRVNGYTF
.	13	TRBV6-5	CASSYSRTNEQFF
.	16	TRBV5-1	CASSLGYRGGQETQYF
TRBD1	15	TRBV28	CASSPRQGLGVEQYF
.	15	TRBV5-1	CASSLAGTTNYGYTF
TRBD1	15	TRBV18	CASSPSGQGFYEQYF
.	13	TRBV28	CASSLAHEAVKFF
TRBD2	11	TRBV7-9	CASTREAEQYF
.	16	TRBV6-5	CASSYSAGQPTYEQYF
.	13	TRBV6-5	CASSYSGGYGYTF
TRBD1	15	TRBV28	CASSSTGGPQETQYF